This T cell receptor beta chain was found in a study of shared clonotypes between healthy human individuals. Sequencing used immunoSEQ multiplex PCR; TCRdb keeps in-frame clones, though not all of them. The sample lists 450,000 to 500,000 clones, over 65% occurring once. Comments on this clone: A junction end diverges from the germline sequence, so it may reflect a read error.

The CDR3 covers 19 residues. CDR1 and CDR2 from the germline V gene are LGHNT and FRNRAP. Sequencing was carried out using PBMCs. The rearrangement uses TRBV12-5 and TRBJ2-1, with TRBD2 matching over 10 bases. This receptor was identified in a woman aged 35 to 49 in good health. Some clones in this sample may be carry-over from other donors' samples. This CDR3 reads CASSLLSRGLALSYNEQFF. The CDR3 nucleotides read TGTGCTAGTAGTTTGCTATCCCGGGGACTAGCGCTTTCCTACAATGAGCAGTTCTTC.